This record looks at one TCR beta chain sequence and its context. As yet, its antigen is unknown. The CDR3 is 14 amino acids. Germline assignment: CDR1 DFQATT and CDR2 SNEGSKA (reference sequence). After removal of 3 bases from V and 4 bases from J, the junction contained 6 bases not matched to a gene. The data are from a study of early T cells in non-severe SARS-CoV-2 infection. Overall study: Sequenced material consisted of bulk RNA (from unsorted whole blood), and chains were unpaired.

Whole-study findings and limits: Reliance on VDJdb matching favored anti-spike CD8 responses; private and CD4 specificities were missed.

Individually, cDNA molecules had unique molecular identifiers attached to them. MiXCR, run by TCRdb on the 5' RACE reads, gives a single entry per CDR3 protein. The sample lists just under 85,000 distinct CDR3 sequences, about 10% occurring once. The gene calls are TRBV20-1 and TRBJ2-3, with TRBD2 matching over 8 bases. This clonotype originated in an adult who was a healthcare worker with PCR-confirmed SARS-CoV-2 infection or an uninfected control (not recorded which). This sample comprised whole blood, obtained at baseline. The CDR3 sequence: CSASDPGGPDTQYF. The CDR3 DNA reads TGCAGTGCTAGTGACCCGGGAGGGCCAGATACGCAGTATTTT.